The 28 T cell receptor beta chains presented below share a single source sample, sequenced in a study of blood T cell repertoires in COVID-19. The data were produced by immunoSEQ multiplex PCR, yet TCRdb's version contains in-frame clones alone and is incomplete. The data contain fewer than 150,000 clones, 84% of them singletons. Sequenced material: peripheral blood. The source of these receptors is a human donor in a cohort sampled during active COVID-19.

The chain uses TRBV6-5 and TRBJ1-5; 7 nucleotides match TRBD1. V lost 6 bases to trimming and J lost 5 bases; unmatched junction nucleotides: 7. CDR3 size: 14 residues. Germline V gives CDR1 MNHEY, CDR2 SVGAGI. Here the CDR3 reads CASRSTGADQPQHF. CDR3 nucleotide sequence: TGTGCCAGCAGGTCTACAGGGGCAGATCAGCCCCAGCATTTT.

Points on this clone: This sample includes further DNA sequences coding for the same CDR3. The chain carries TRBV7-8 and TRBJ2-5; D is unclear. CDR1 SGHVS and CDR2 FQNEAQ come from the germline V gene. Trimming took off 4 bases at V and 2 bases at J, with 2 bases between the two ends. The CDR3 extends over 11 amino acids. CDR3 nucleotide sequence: TGTGCCAGCAGCTCACAAGAGACCCAGTACTTC. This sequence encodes CASSSQETQYF. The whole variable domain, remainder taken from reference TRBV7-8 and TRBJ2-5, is GAGVSQSPRYKVAKRGQDVALRCDPISGHVSLFWYQQALGQGPEFLTYFQNEAQLDKSGLPSDRFFAERPEGSVSTLKIQRTQQEDSAVYLCASSSQETQYFGPGTRLLVL.

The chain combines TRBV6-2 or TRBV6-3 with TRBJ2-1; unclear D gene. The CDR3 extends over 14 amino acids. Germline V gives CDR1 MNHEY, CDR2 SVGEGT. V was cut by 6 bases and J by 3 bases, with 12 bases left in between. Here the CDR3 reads CASSNAGFYNEQFF. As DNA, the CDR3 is TGTGCCAGCAGCAACGCCGGTTTCTACAATGAGCAGTTCTTC.

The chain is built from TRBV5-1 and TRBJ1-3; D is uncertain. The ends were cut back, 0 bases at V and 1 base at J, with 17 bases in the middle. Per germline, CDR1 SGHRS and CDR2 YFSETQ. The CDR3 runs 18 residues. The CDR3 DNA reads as TGCGCCAGCAGCTTGGCCGCGAGCCTATCGAGATCTGGAAACACCATATATTTT. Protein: CASSLAASLSRSGNTIYF.

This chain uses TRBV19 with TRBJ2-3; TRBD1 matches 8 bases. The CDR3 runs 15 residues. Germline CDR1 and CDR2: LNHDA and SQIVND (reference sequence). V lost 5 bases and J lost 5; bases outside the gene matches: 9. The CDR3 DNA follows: TGTGCCAGTAGTTACCCGGGGACAGGCGGAGATACGCAGTATTTT. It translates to CASSYPGTGGDTQYF.

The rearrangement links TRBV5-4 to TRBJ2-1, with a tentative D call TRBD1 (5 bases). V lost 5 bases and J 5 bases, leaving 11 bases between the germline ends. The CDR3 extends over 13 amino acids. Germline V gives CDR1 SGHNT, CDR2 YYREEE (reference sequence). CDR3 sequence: CASSLDRNNEQFF. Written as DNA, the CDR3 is TGTGCCAGCAGTCTCGACAGAAACAATGAGCAGTTCTTC.

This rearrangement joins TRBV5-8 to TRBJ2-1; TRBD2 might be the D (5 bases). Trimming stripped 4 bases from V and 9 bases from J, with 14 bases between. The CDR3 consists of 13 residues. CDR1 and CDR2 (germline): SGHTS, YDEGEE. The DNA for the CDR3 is TGTGCCAGCAGCCCGTTCTCGGGGTTTGAGCAGTTCTTC. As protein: CASSPFSGFEQFF.

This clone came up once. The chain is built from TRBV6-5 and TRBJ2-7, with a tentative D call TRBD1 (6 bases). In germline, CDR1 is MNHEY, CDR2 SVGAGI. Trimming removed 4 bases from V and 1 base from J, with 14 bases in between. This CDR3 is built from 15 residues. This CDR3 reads CASSLNRVRSYEQYF. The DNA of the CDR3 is TGTGCCAGCAGTTTAAACAGGGTTAGGTCCTACGAGCAGTACTTC.

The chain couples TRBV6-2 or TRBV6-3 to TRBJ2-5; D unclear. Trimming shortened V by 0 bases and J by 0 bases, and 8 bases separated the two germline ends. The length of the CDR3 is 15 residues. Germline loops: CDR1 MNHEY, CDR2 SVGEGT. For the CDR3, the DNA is TGTGCCAGCAGTTACTCGCGGCACTACCAAGAGACCCAGTACTTC. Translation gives CASSYSRHYQETQYF.

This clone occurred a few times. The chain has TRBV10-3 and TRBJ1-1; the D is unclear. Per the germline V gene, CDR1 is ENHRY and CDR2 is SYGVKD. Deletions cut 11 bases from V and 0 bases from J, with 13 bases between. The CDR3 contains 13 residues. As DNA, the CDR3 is TGTGCCGTACAAAGCGAGGTGAACACTGAAGCTTTCTTT. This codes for CAVQSEVNTEAFF.

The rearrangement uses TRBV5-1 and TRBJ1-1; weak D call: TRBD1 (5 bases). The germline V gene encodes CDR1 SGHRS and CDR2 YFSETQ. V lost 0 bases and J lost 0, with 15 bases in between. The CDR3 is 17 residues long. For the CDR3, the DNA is TGCGCCAGCAGCTTGGCCGGCCAAGCAGGGATGAACACTGAAGCTTTCTTT. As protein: CASSLAGQAGMNTEAFF.

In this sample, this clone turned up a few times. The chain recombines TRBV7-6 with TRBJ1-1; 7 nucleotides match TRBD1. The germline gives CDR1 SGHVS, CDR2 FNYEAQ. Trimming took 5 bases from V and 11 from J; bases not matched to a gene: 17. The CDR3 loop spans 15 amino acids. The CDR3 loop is CASSPGRDSPSGAFF. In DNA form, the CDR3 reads TGTGCCAGCAGCCCCGGCCGGGACAGCCCATCTGGGGCTTTCTTT.

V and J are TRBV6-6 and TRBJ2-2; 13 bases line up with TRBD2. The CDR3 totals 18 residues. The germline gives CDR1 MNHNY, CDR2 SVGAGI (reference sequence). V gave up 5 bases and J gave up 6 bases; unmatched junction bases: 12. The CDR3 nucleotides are TGTGCCAGCAGTCGGACTAGCGGGGGCGCACCCAACGCCGGGGAGCTGTTTTTT. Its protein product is CASSRTSGGAPNAGELFF.

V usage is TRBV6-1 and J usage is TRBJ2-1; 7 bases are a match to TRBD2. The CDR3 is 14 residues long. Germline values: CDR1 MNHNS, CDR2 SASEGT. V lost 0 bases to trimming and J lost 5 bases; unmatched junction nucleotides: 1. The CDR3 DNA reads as TGTGCCAGCAGTGAAGCGGGGGGGAACAATGAGCAGTTCTTC. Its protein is CASSEAGGNNEQFF.

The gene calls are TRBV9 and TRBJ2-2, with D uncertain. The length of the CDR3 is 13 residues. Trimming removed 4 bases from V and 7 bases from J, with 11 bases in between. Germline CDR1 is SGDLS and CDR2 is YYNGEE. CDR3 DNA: TGTGCCAGCAGCCGTATTAGAGGCGGGGAGCTGTTTTTT. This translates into CASSRIRGGELFF.

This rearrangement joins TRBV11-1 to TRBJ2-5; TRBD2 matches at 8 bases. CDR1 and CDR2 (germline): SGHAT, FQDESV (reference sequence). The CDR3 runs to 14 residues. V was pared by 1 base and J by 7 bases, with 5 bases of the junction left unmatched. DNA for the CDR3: TGTGCCAGCAGCTTAGGAGCGGGGGAAGGGACCCAGTACTTC. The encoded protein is CASSLGAGEGTQYF. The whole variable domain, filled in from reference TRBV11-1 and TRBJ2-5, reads EAEVAQSPRYKITEKSQAVAFWCDPISGHATLYWYRQILGQGPELLVQFQDESVVDDSQLPKDRFSAERLKGVDSTLKIQPAELGDSAMYLCASSLGAGEGTQYFGPGTRLLVL.

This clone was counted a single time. CDR3 DNA: TGTGCCAGCAGCTTACAGGGGCTGGAGGTGTCACCCCTCCACTTT. Translated, it gives CASSLQGLEVSPLHF. The chain joins TRBV7-9 to TRBJ1-6, with TRBD1 as a possible D gene (6 bases). CDR1 SEHNR and CDR2 FQNEAQ come from the germline V gene (reference sequence). Between the trimmed V and J ends, which lost 2 bases and 10 bases, there was a span of 15 bases. The CDR3 consists of 15 residues.

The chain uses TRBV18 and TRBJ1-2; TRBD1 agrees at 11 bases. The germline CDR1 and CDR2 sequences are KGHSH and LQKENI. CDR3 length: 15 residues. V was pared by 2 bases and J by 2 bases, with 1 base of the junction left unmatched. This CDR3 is CASSPWDRGNYGYTF. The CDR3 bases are TGTGCCAGCTCACCATGGGACAGGGGGAACTATGGCTACACCTTC.

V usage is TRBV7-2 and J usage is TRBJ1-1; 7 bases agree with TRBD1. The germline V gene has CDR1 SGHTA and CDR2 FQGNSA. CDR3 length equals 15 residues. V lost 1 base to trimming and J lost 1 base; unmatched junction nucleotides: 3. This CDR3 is CASSLGDRKNTEAFF. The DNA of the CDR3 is TGTGCCAGCAGCTTAGGGGACAGAAAGAACACTGAAGCTTTCTTT.

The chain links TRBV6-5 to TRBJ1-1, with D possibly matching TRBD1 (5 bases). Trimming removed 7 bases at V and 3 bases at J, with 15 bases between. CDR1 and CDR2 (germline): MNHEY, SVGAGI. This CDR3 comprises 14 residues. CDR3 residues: CASTYRQRDTEAFF. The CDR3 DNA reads TGTGCCAGCACCTACCGACAGAGAGACACTGAAGCTTTCTTT.

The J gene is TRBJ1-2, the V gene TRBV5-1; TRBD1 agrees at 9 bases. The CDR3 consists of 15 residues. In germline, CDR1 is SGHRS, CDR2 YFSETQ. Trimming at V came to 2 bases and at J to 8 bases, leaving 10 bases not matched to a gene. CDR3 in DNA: TGCGCCAGCAGCTTTTTTCGGGACAGGGAGGAGGGCTACACCTTC. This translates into CASSFFRDREEGYTF.

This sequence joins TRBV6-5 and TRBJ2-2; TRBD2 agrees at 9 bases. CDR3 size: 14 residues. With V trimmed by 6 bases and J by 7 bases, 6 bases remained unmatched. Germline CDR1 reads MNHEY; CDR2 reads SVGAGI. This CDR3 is CASRSSGASGELFF. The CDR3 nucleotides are TGTGCCAGCAGGTCTAGCGGGGCCAGCGGGGAGCTGTTTTTT.

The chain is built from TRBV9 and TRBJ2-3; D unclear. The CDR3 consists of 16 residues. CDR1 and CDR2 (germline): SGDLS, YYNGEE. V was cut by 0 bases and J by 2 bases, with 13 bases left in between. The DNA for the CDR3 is TGTGCCAGCAGCGTAGCCGGTCACTTCACCACAGATACGCAGTATTTT. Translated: CASSVAGHFTTDTQYF.

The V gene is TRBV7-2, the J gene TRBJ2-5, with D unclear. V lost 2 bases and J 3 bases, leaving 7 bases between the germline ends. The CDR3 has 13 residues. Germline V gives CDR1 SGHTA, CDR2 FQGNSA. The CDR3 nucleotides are TGTGCCAGCAGCTTATCCGGAGAAGAGACCCAGTACTTC. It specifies CASSLSGEETQYF.

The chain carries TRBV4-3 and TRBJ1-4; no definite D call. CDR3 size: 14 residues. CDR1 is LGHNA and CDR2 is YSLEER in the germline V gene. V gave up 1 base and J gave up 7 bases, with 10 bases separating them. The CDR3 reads CASSQGAGGEKLFF. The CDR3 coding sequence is TGCGCCAGCAGCCAAGGGGCGGGAGGTGAAAAACTGTTTTTT.

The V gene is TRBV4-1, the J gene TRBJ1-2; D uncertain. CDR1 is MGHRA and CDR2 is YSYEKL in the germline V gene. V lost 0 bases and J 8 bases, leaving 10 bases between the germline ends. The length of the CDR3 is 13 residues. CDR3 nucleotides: TGCGCCAGCAGCCAAGAAAGGAGCTACGGCTACACCTTC. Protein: CASSQERSYGYTF.

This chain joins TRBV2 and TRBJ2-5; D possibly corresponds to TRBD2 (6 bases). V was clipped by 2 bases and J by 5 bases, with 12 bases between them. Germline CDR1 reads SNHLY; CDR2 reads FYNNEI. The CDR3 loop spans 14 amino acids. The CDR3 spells CASSETGGGETQYF. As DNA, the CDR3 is TGTGCCAGCAGTGAAACGGGCGGAGGGGAGACCCAGTACTTC. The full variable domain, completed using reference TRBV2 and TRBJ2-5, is EPEVTQTPSHQVTQMGQEVILRCVPISNHLYFYWYRQILGQKVEFLVSFYNNEISEKSEIFDDQFSVERPDGSNFTLKIRSTKLEDSAMYFCASSETGGGETQYFGPGTRLLVL.

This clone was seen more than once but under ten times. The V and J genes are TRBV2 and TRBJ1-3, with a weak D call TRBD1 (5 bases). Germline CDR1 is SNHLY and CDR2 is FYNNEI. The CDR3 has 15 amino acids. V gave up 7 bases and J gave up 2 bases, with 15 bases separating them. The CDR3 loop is CASTPRGGTGNTIYF. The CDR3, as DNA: TGTGCCAGCACACCCCGCGGGGGAACTGGAAACACCATATATTTT.